This T cell receptor beta chain was documented in a study of blood T cell repertoires in COVID-19. V lost 1 base, J lost 6 bases, and 9 bases stayed unmatched. Germline assignment: CDR1 MGHRA and CDR2 YSYEKL. The CDR3 consists of 18 residues. Generated by immunoSEQ multiplex PCR, the TCRdb table keeps only in-frame clones and is missing some. The top ten clones hold about 5% of a sample with roughly 170,000 clones, over 70% of them seen once. The sample was PBMCs or T cells enriched from blood (not recorded which). The chain joins TRBV4-1 to TRBJ2-1; 13 nucleotides match TRBD2. The clonotype originates from a woman aged 40 to 50 with acute COVID-19. CDR3 sequence: CASSQGPFTSGRVNEQFF. In DNA, the CDR3 is TGCGCCAGCAGCCAAGGCCCCTTCACTAGCGGGAGGGTCAATGAGCAGTTCTTC.